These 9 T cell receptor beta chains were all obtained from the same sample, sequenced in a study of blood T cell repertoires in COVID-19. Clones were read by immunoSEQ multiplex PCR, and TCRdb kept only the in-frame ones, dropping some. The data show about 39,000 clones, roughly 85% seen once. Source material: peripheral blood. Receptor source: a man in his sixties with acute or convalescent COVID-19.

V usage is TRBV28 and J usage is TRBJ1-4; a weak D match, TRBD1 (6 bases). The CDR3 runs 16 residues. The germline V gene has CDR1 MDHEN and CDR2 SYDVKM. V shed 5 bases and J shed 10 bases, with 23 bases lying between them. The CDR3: CASSDAGTPNVGKLFF. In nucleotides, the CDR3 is TGTGCCAGCAGTGATGCCGGGACACCCAACGTTGGAAAACTGTTTTTT.

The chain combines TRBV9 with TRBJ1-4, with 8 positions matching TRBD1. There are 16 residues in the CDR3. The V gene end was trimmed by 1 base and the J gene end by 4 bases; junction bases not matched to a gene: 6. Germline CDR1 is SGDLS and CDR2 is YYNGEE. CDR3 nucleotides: TGTGCCAGCAGCGTACGTGCTGGACAGGGTAATGAAAAACTGTTTTTT. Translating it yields CASSVRAGQGNEKLFF. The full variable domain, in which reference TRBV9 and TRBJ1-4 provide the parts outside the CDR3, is DSGVTQTPKHLITATGQRVTLRCSPRSGDLSVYWYQQSLDQGLQFLIQYYNGEERAKGNILERFSAQQFPDLHSELNLSSLELGDSALYFCASSVRAGQGNEKLFFGSGTQLSVL.

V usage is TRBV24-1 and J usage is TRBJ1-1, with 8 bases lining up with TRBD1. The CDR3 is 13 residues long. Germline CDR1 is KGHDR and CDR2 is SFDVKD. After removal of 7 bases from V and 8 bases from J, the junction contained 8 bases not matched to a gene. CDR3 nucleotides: TGTGCCACCAGCCCCAAGGACAGGGAAGAAGCTTTCTTT. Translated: CATSPKDREEAFF.

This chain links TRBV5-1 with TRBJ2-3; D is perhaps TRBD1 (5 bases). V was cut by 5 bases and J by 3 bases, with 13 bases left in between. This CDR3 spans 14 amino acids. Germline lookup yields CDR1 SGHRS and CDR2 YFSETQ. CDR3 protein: CASRGQPQTDTQYF. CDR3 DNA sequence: TGCGCCAGCAGGGGGCAGCCACAGACAGATACGCAGTATTTT.

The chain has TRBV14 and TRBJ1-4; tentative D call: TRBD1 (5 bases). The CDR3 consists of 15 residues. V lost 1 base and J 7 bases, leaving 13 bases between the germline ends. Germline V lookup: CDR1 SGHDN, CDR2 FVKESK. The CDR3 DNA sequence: TGTGCCAGCAGCCAAGCGGGGGGAAGGAGTGAAAAACTGTTTTTT. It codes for CASSQAGGRSEKLFF.

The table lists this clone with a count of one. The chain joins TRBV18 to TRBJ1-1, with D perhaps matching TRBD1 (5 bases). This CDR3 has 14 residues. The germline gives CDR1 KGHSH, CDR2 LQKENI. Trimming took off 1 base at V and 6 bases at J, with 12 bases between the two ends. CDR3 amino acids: CASSPQGPGAEAFF. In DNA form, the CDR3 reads TGTGCCAGCTCACCACAGGGCCCGGGGGCTGAAGCTTTCTTT. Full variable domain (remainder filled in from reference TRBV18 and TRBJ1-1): NAGVMQNPRHLVRRRGQEARLRCSPMKGHSHVYWYRQLPEEGLKFMVYLQKENIIDESGMPKERFSAEFPKEGPSILRIQQVVRGDSAAYFCASSPQGPGAEAFFGQGTRLTVV.

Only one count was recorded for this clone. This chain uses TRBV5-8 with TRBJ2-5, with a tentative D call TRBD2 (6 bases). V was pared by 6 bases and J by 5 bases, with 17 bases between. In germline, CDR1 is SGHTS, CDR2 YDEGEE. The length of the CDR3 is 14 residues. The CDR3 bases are TGTGCCAGCACCCTCCGGGGGATTAGGGAGACCCAGTACTTC. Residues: CASTLRGIRETQYF.

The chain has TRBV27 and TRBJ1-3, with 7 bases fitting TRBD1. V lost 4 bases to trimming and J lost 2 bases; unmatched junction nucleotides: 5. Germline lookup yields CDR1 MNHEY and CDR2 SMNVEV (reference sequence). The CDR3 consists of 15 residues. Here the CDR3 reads CASSSNRGTGNTIYF. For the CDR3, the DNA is TGTGCCAGCAGTTCCAACAGGGGTACTGGAAACACCATATATTTT.

The CDR3 region is CAWGGRGPGNTIYF. Written as DNA, the CDR3 is TGTGCCTGGGGGGGCAGGGGTCCTGGAAACACCATATATTTT. This sequence joins TRBV30 and TRBJ1-3; maybe TRBD1 (6 bases). Germline lookup yields CDR1 GTSNPN and CDR2 SVGIG (reference sequence). The CDR3 is 14 residues long. V was trimmed by 5 bases and J by 2 bases, leaving 13 bases between them.